The 30 T cell receptor beta chains listed next were all sequenced from one sample in a study of T-cell memory formation after mild COVID-19. TCRdb used MiXCR to reprocess the 5' RACE reads, holding one entry per CDR3 protein. There are a few hundred thousand distinct CDR3 sequences in the sample; about a sixth occur only once, and roughly 21% lies in the top ten. Specimen: PBMCs or a T cell subset sorted from them (not recorded which). The receptors here all came from a man younger than 35 who had mild COVID-19 (a few samples of this study predate the infection). Cell type and time point are not known.

This chain joins TRBV12-3 or TRBV12-4 and TRBJ1-2; 8 nucleotides match TRBD1. There are 14 residues in the CDR3. With 3 bases clipped from V and 5 bases from J, the junction kept 5 bases outside the gene matches. The CDR3, as DNA: TGTGCCAGCAGTTTCGACAGGGGCCTATATGGCTACACCTTC. It translates to CASSFDRGLYGYTF.

This clonotype was detected many times. V usage is TRBV7-9 and J usage is TRBJ2-6; 7 bases align to TRBD1. With V trimmed by 4 bases and J by 0 bases, 6 bases remained unmatched. CDR1 is SEHNR and CDR2 is FQNEAQ in the germline V gene (reference sequence). CDR3 length: 17 residues. CDR3 bases: TGTGCCAGCAGCTCACAGGGGTTTGGCTCTGGGGCCAACGTCCTGACTTTC. Protein sequence: CASSSQGFGSGANVLTF. The full variable domain, completed using reference TRBV7-9 and TRBJ2-6, is DTGVSQNPRHKITKRGQNVTFRCDPISEHNRLYWYRQTLGQGPEFLTYFQNEAQLEKSRLLSDRFSAERPKGSFSTLEIQRTEQGDSAMYLCASSSQGFGSGANVLTFGAGSRLTVL.

The J gene is TRBJ2-5, the V gene TRBV28; a possible D gene is TRBD2 (6 bases). V was clipped by 3 bases and J by 1 base, with 15 bases between them. CDR3 length: 16 amino acids. Germline-derived CDR1 and CDR2 are MDHEN and SYDVKM. The CDR3 region has the DNA TGTGCCAGCAGTTTTGCGGGCGGGGCCCTCCAAGAGACCCAGTACTTC. Translating gives CASSFAGGALQETQYF.

Here the CDR3 DNA reads TGTGCCAGCAGCAGGGGGACTAGCCTGTACAATGAGCAGTTCTTC. Its protein product is CASSRGTSLYNEQFF. This chain joins TRBV7-3 and TRBJ2-1; 9 bases match TRBD2. This CDR3 comprises 15 residues. Germline trimming cut 5 bases from V and 4 bases from J; bases unmatched to any gene: 6. The germline CDR1 and CDR2 sequences are SGHTA and FQGTGA.

This clonotype has more than one count but fewer than ten. The V gene is TRBV4-1, the J gene TRBJ1-2; no definite D call. The germline CDR1 and CDR2 sequences are MGHRA and YSYEKL. The CDR3 sequence is 16 residues long. V lost 0 bases, J lost 4 bases, and 15 bases lay in between. The CDR3, as DNA: TGCGCCAGCAGCCAAGAAGGATCGGGAGGATCCTATGGCTACACCTTC. Translation: CASSQEGSGGSYGYTF.

V gene TRBV7-2 combines with J gene TRBJ2-4; the D call may be TRBD1 or TRBD2 (5 bases each). Germline values: CDR1 SGHTA, CDR2 FQGNSA. V lost 5 bases to trimming and J lost 8 bases, with 19 bases between them. The CDR3 is made up of 15 amino acids. The CDR3 is CASSPRRELGDIQYF. The CDR3 nucleotides read TGTGCCAGCAGCCCACGCAGGGAACTAGGGGACATTCAGTACTTC.

This clonotype was seen more than once but under ten times. The rearrangement joins TRBV6-2 or TRBV6-3 to TRBJ1-5, with unresolved D. This CDR3 is built from 14 residues. Germline values: CDR1 MNHEY, CDR2 SVGEGT. Between the trimmed V and J ends, which lost 6 bases and 7 bases, there was a span of 16 bases. The CDR3 sequence is CASSKEGKRQPQHF. DNA for the CDR3: TGTGCCAGCAGCAAGGAGGGAAAGAGACAGCCCCAGCATTTT.

The J gene is TRBJ2-2, the V gene TRBV6-2 or TRBV6-3, with TRBD2 identical over 12 bases. The CDR3 consists of 16 residues. Germline assignment: CDR1 MNHEY and CDR2 SVGEGT. Germline trimming cut 7 bases from V and 4 bases from J; bases unmatched to any gene: 7. DNA of the CDR3: TGTGCCAGCAAGATACTAGCGGGGGGACTCACCGGGGAGCTGTTTTTT. Translated, it gives CASKILAGGLTGELFF.

The gene calls are TRBV5-1 and TRBJ2-3; the D gene is possibly TRBD2 (5 bases). CDR1 and CDR2 (germline): SGHRS, YFSETQ. The CDR3 totals 14 residues. V gave up 4 bases and J gave up 6 bases, with 15 bases separating them. The CDR3 DNA reads TGCGCCAGCAGCCCGACCGACGGACTTGATACGCAGTATTTT. It specifies CASSPTDGLDTQYF.

The gene calls are TRBV12-3 or TRBV12-4 and TRBJ1-5; D is perhaps TRBD1 (6 bases). Trimming removed 5 bases at V and 4 bases at J, with 9 bases between. The CDR3 is 13 residues long. The CDR3 sequence: CASSRDNNQPQHF. In DNA, the CDR3 is TGTGCCAGCAGTCGGGACAATAATCAGCCCCAGCATTTT.

This clonotype was seen only a few times. This chain joins TRBV11-2 and TRBJ2-5; D is ambiguous. With 5 bases removed from V and 3 bases from J, the gap between germline ends came to 13 bases. The CDR3 has 14 amino acids. Germline V lookup: CDR1 SGHAT, CDR2 FQNNGV. CDR3 nucleotides: TGTGCCAGCAGCCGGACGGTCGGAGAAGAGACCCAGTACTTC. Translating it yields CASSRTVGEETQYF. Filled out from reference TRBV11-2 and TRBJ2-5, the complete variable domain reads EAGVAQSPRYKIIEKRQSVAFWCNPISGHATLYWYQQILGQGPKLLIQFQNNGVVDDSQLPKDRFSAERLKGVDSTLKIQPAKLEDSAVYLCASSRTVGEETQYFGPGTRLLVL.

This clonotype occurred a few times. The rearrangement joins TRBV7-8 to TRBJ2-5, with a tentative D call TRBD1 (6 bases). V shed 5 bases and J shed 5 bases, with 24 bases lying between them. Germline V gene data show CDR1 as SGHVS and CDR2 as FQNEAQ. The CDR3 covers 17 residues. CDR3 coding DNA: TGTGCCAGCAGCCCACAATGGACAGAAGGGGTCCTGGAGACCCAGTACTTC. Its protein is CASSPQWTEGVLETQYF.

This clonotype was counted ten times or more. The chain carries TRBV5-1 and TRBJ2-1; no reliable D call. CDR1 and CDR2 from the germline V gene are SGHRS and YFSETQ. The V and J ends lost 1 base and 7 bases respectively, with 6 bases between them. The CDR3 runs to 12 residues. CDR3 nucleotide sequence: TGCGCCAGCAGCTTGACCGAGAATGAGCAGTTCTTC. It translates to CASSLTENEQFF.

The chain links TRBV10-3 to TRBJ2-5, with D possibly being TRBD2 (6 bases). V was cut by 0 bases and J by 5 bases, with 10 bases left in between. Germline CDR1 is ENHRY and CDR2 is SYGVKD. The CDR3 totals 14 residues. CDR3: CAISESYGGETQYF. The DNA for the CDR3 is TGTGCCATCAGTGAGTCGTATGGGGGGGAGACCCAGTACTTC.

There are many counts of this clonotype. The chain links TRBV7-6 to TRBJ2-1; possible D gene TRBD1, 6 bases. Trimming took 7 bases from V and 1 from J, leaving 17 bases between them. Looked up from germline, CDR1 is SGHVS and CDR2 is FNYEAQ. The CDR3 loop spans 16 amino acids. CDR3 sequence: CASTQQGYASYNEQFF. In DNA, the CDR3 is TGTGCCAGCACCCAACAGGGCTATGCTTCCTACAATGAGCAGTTCTTC.

In its sample, this clonotype was seen many times. The chain uses TRBV7-2 and TRBJ2-5; D gene unclear. Germline CDR1 SGHTA, CDR2 FQGNSA. The CDR3 extends over 12 amino acids. V was clipped by 2 bases and J by 2 bases, with 3 bases between them. The CDR3 bases are TGTGCCAGCAGCTTAAATCAAGAGACCCAGTACTTC. Translation: CASSLNQETQYF.

The chain uses TRBV12-3 or TRBV12-4 and TRBJ1-1; maybe TRBD1 (5 bases). This CDR3 comprises 14 residues. V lost 5 bases and J lost 3, with 13 bases in between. The CDR3 sequence is CASSRVGVDTEAFF. The CDR3 DNA reads TGTGCCAGCAGTCGTGTGGGGGTTGACACTGAAGCTTTCTTT.

The V gene is TRBV5-1, the J gene TRBJ1-1; the D gene is possibly TRBD1 (5 bases). From germline, CDR1 is SGHRS and CDR2 YFSETQ. Trimming cost V 0 bases and J 4 bases, with 10 bases left between them. The CDR3 is made up of 14 amino acids. CDR3 nucleotides: TGCGCCAGCAGCTTGGCGGGGGTGGGCACTGAAGCTTTCTTT. This translates into CASSLAGVGTEAFF.

The CDR3, as DNA: TGTGCCAGCAGCGAGAGCTCTGGACGGGAGGCCCAGCATTTT. It translates to CASSESSGREAQHF. This sequence joins TRBV7-9 and TRBJ1-5, with D hard to call. This CDR3 is 14 amino acids long. Trimming took 5 bases from V and 11 from J, leaving 19 bases between them. The germline gives CDR1 SEHNR, CDR2 FQNEAQ (reference sequence).

This clonotype was counted a few times. The chain recombines TRBV5-1 with TRBJ2-3; D uncertain. Germline V gene lookup returns CDR1 SGHRS and CDR2 YFSETQ. V dropped 0 bases and J dropped 1 base, with 9 bases sitting between them. The CDR3 loop spans 15 amino acids. CDR3 nucleotide sequence: TGCGCCAGCAGCTTGGGGACGGTACGCACAGATACGCAGTATTTT. This gives the protein CASSLGTVRTDTQYF.

This clonotype came up a few times. The CDR3 bases are TGCAGCGTGGGGAGGGAACACACAGATACGCAGTATTTT. Protein sequence: CSVGREHTDTQYF. The chain recombines TRBV29-1 with TRBJ2-3; 7 bases align to TRBD2. The junction had 5 bases not matched to a gene; V was cut back by 6 bases and J by 2 bases. CDR3 length: 13 residues. The germline V gene has CDR1 SQVTM and CDR2 ANQGSEA.

This clonotype was observed a handful of times. The chain employs TRBV6-2 or TRBV6-3 and TRBJ2-7, with TRBD1 matching 7 bases. This CDR3 region has 14 residues. With V trimmed by 5 bases and J by 9 bases, 13 bases remained unmatched. The germline V gene has CDR1 MNHEY and CDR2 SVGEGT. The chain's CDR3 is CASSHRGFGVGQYV. Here the CDR3 DNA reads TGTGCCAGCAGTCACAGGGGCTTTGGAGTGGGGCAGTACGTC.

At least ten counts were recorded for this clonotype. The V call is TRBV7-2, the J call TRBJ2-7; D is unresolved. This CDR3 region has 11 residues. In germline, CDR1 is SGHTA, CDR2 FQGNSA. Trimming left V 1 base short and J 3 bases short, with 1 base between. The DNA of the CDR3 is TGTGCCAGCAGCTTAGTCTACGAGCAGTACTTC. As protein: CASSLVYEQYF.

The chain links TRBV5-4 to TRBJ1-1; perhaps TRBD1 as D (5 bases). The CDR3 loop spans 16 amino acids. Germline assignment: CDR1 SGHNT and CDR2 YYREEE (reference sequence). V gave up 4 bases and J gave up 5 bases, with 21 bases separating them. CDR3 in amino acids: CASSLPPTQGNTEAFF. In nucleotides, the CDR3 is TGTGCCAGCAGCCTACCCCCGACTCAGGGAAATACTGAAGCTTTCTTT.

This clonotype was counted many times. This sequence joins TRBV18 and TRBJ2-1, with D perhaps TRBD1 or TRBD2 (5 bases each). CDR1 KGHSH and CDR2 LQKENI come from the germline V gene. The CDR3 has 12 amino acids. The germline V and J ends were trimmed by 5 bases and 14 bases, with 16 bases remaining between them. The DNA for the CDR3 is TGTGCCAGCTCAACCGACTCCAGGGACGAGTTCTTC. Encoded protein: CASSTDSRDEFF. The whole variable domain, filled in from reference TRBV18 and TRBJ2-1, reads NAGVMQNPRHLVRRRGQEARLRCSPMKGHSHVYWYRQLPEEGLKFMVYLQKENIIDESGMPKERFSAEFPKEGPSILRIQQVVRGDSAAYFCASSTDSRDEFFGPGTRLTVL.

The rearrangement joins TRBV29-1 to TRBJ2-3; no definite D call. Trimming pared 4 bases from V and 3 bases from J, leaving 8 bases between. The CDR3 sequence is 12 residues long. CDR1 is SQVTM, CDR2 ANQGSEA, per germline. The CDR3: CSVGMGTDTQYF. The DNA of the CDR3 is TGCAGCGTTGGGATGGGGACAGATACGCAGTATTTT.

The chain recombines TRBV6-9 with TRBJ1-3; D is unresolved. This CDR3 has 15 residues. V lost 11 bases, J lost 2 bases, and 19 bases lay in between. The germline V gene encodes CDR1 MNHGY and CDR2 SVAAGI. CDR3 region: CAHLRLGSTGNTIYF. CDR3 coding DNA: TGTGCCCACCTTAGGCTGGGGAGCACTGGAAACACCATATATTTT.

The J gene is TRBJ2-3, the V gene TRBV5-1; no firm D call. Trimming removed 2 bases at V and 2 bases at J, with 12 bases between. Germline V gene lookup returns CDR1 SGHRS and CDR2 YFSETQ. The CDR3 is 15 amino acids. Here the CDR3 DNA reads TGCGCCAGCAGCTTCAGCGTCAGTGACACAGATACGCAGTATTTT. Its protein product is CASSFSVSDTDTQYF.

This clonotype was detected a few times. This rearrangement joins TRBV6-2 or TRBV6-3 to TRBJ2-1; 7 bases fit TRBD2. Trimming took 3 bases from V and 0 from J; bases not matched to a gene: 11. Germline loops: CDR1 MNHEY, CDR2 SVGEGT. This CDR3 has 18 amino acids. CDR3 sequence reads: CASSYWGMGGSSYNEQFF. In DNA, the CDR3 is TGTGCCAGCAGTTATTGGGGCATGGGCGGGAGCTCCTACAATGAGCAGTTCTTC.

V usage is TRBV5-4 and J usage is TRBJ2-2; 9 bases are shared with TRBD2. V lost 3 bases, J lost 4 bases, and 7 bases stayed unmatched. The germline gives CDR1 SGHNT, CDR2 YYREEE (reference sequence). This CDR3 spans 16 amino acids. The CDR3 region is CASSSVRGGPTGELFF. The CDR3 DNA is TGTGCCAGCAGCTCCGTGCGGGGGGGGCCCACCGGGGAGCTGTTTTTT.